This entry features one T cell receptor beta chain sequence. Original processing notes: Amplifying reference gene primers gave estimates of nucleated cell counts. Sequencing used immunoSEQ multiplex PCR; TCRdb keeps in-frame clones, though not all of them. V and J calls and clone size come straight from that table; D and trimming were deduced from the DNA. The table lists some 250,000 clones, approximately 82% of them singletons, with approximately 5.9% in the top ten. The data were obtained in a study of blood T cell repertoires in COVID-19. About the research overall: Samples of COVID-19 (acute and convalescent) were obtained from the United States, Italy and Spain. In each case, the material was cDNA or gDNA derived from T cells, B-cell-depleted T cells, or PBMCs.

Trimming stripped 6 bases from V and 6 bases from J, with 8 bases between. CDR1 is SNHLY and CDR2 is FYNNEI in the germline V gene. The CDR3 consists of 11 residues. This chain connects TRBV2 to TRBJ1-2, with D tentatively TRBD1 (6 bases). Material: peripheral blood. This clonotype originated in an elderly man with acute or convalescent COVID-19. CDR3 in amino acids: CASRQGHGYTF. The CDR3 DNA sequence: TGTGCCAGCAGGCAGGGGCATGGCTACACCTTC. Supplemented by reference TRBV2 and TRBJ1-2, the full variable domain reads EPEVTQTPSHQVTQMGQEVILRCVPISNHLYFYWYRQILGQKVEFLVSFYNNEISEKSEIFDDQFSVERPDGSNFTLKIRSTKLEDSAMYFCASRQGHGYTFGSGTRLTVV.